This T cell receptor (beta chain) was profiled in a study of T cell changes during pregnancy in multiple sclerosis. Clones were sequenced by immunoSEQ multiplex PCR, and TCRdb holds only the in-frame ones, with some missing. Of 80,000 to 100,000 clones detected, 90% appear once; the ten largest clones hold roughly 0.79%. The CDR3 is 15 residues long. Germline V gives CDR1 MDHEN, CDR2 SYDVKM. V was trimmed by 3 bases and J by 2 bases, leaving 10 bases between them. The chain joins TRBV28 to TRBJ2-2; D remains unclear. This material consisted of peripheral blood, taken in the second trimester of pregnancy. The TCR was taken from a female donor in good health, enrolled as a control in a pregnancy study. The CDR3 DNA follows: TGTGCCAGCAGTTTTGAGTTGATTAACACCGGGGAGCTGTTTTTT. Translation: CASSFELINTGELFF.